The 16 T cell receptor beta chains reported below all come from one sample, sequenced in a study of blood T cell repertoires in COVID-19. Produced via immunoSEQ multiplex PCR; TCRdb's table is partial and in-frame only. The sample holds roughly 240,000 clones, 86% seen once. The sample comprised peripheral blood. The source of these receptors is a woman aged 30 to 39 who had recovered from COVID-19.

V is TRBV9 and J is TRBJ2-1; D is undetermined. Trimming stripped 3 bases from V and 2 bases from J, with 18 bases between. Germline V gene data show CDR1 as SGDLS and CDR2 as YYNGEE. The CDR3 totals 17 residues. The CDR3 reads CASSEVERHLTYNEQFF. In DNA form, the CDR3 reads TGTGCCAGCAGCGAGGTGGAAAGACACTTAACCTACAATGAGCAGTTCTTC. Full variable domain (missing parts from reference TRBV9 and TRBJ2-1): DSGVTQTPKHLITATGQRVTLRCSPRSGDLSVYWYQQSLDQGLQFLIQYYNGEERAKGNILERFSAQQFPDLHSELNLSSLELGDSALYFCASSEVERHLTYNEQFFGPGTRLTVL.

The chain carries TRBV5-1 and TRBJ1-2; possible D gene TRBD1, 5 bases. Trimming stripped 0 bases from V and 2 bases from J, with 11 bases between. CDR1 is SGHRS and CDR2 is YFSETQ in the germline V gene. The CDR3 totals 15 residues. Here the CDR3 reads CASSLGQGPNYGYTF. DNA for the CDR3: TGCGCCAGCAGCTTGGGGCAGGGCCCAAACTATGGCTACACCTTC.

This chain connects TRBV5-4 to TRBJ2-2; TRBD1 agrees at 9 bases. The CDR3 totals 16 residues. The junction had 9 bases not matched to a gene; V was cut back by 4 bases and J by 5 bases. Germline-derived CDR1 and CDR2 are SGHNT and YYREEE (reference sequence). This CDR3 reads CASSNPGQGSTGELFF. CDR3 nucleotides: TGTGCCAGCAGCAATCCGGGACAGGGAAGTACCGGGGAGCTGTTTTTT.

The DNA for the CDR3 is TGTGCCAGCAGTGATCCTAGCGGGGGGAACACCGGGGAGCTGTTTTTT. Residues: CASSDPSGGNTGELFF. The J gene is TRBJ2-2, the V gene TRBV6-1; 10 bases match TRBD2. CDR1 is MNHNS, CDR2 SASEGT, per germline. Losses at the gene ends were 3 bases for V and 1 base for J; bases not matched to a gene: 2. The CDR3 length is 16 residues.

The chain links TRBV11-2 to TRBJ2-7; TRBD2 aligns across 9 bases. Germline values: CDR1 SGHAT, CDR2 FQNNGV. CDR3 size: 15 residues. With V trimmed by 4 bases and J by 2 bases, 6 bases remained unmatched. The CDR3 reads CASSSLAGKTYEQYF. In DNA form, the CDR3 reads TGTGCCAGCAGCTCCCTAGCGGGGAAAACCTACGAGCAGTACTTC.

This chain connects TRBV7-6 to TRBJ2-7; 8 positions match TRBD1. Germline V gene lookup returns CDR1 SGHVS and CDR2 FNYEAQ. This CDR3 has 15 residues. The J segment lost 6 bases and the V segment lost 5 bases, leaving 12 bases of the junction unmatched. CDR3 sequence: CASSPQRAGTGEQYF. CDR3 DNA sequence: TGTGCCAGCAGCCCACAACGTGCCGGGACAGGCGAGCAGTACTTC.

The V gene is TRBV7-9, the J gene TRBJ2-2; perhaps TRBD1 as D (6 bases). Trimming left V 1 base short and J 3 bases short, with 12 bases between. Germline-derived CDR1 and CDR2 are SEHNR and FQNEAQ (reference sequence). This CDR3 contains 16 residues. The CDR3 reads CASSLVQGWDTGELFF. DNA for the CDR3: TGTGCCAGCAGCTTAGTACAGGGTTGGGACACCGGGGAGCTGTTTTTT.

The chain combines TRBV5-5 with TRBJ2-5, with 12 bases lining up with TRBD2. This CDR3 has 20 amino acids. CDR1 SGHKS and CDR2 YYEKEE come from the germline V gene (reference sequence). The trim removed 0 bases at V and 1 base at J, leaving 13 bases unmatched. Here the CDR3 DNA reads TGTGCCAGCAGCTTGGATCGTCTAGCGGGGGGGCCCTTACCCCAAGAGACCCAGTACTTC. It codes for CASSLDRLAGGPLPQETQYF.

The rearrangement links TRBV3-1 (or the pseudogene TRBV3-2) to TRBJ1-2; TRBD1 might be the D (5 bases). V lost 0 bases and J 4 bases, leaving 9 bases between the germline ends. CDR1 and CDR2 (germline): LGHDT, YNNKEL (reference sequence). The CDR3 runs to 14 residues. This CDR3 reads CASSQDAGLYGYTF. The CDR3 bases are TGTGCCAGCAGCCAAGATGCAGGGCTCTATGGCTACACCTTC.

This rearrangement joins TRBV20-1 to TRBJ1-5; 9 positions match TRBD1. The ends lost 3 bases at V and 5 bases at J; junction bases unmatched: 2. From germline, CDR1 is DFQATT and CDR2 SNEGSKA (reference sequence). This CDR3 region has 13 residues. DNA of the CDR3: TGCAGTGCTAGTACAGGGGGCTATCAGCCCCAGCATTTT. Translation gives CSASTGGYQPQHF.

Here the CDR3 reads CASKAEGLAGDQETQYF. In nucleotides, the CDR3 is TGTGCCAGCAAGGCCGAAGGACTAGCGGGGGACCAAGAGACCCAGTACTTC. This chain joins TRBV2 and TRBJ2-5; 13 positions agree with TRBD2. The germline V gene has CDR1 SNHLY and CDR2 FYNNEI. Trimming cost V 7 bases and J 0 bases; bases outside gene matches: 8. The CDR3 loop spans 17 amino acids. The complete variable domain, with remaining parts taken from reference TRBV2 and TRBJ2-5, reads EPEVTQTPSHQVTQMGQEVILRCVPISNHLYFYWYRQILGQKVEFLVSFYNNEISEKSEIFDDQFSVERPDGSNFTLKIRSTKLEDSAMYFCASKAEGLAGDQETQYFGPGTRLLVL.

This CDR3 is CASSLYQVSYEQYF. The CDR3 DNA follows: TGTGCCAGCAGCTTGTACCAGGTATCCTACGAGCAGTACTTC. The rearrangement links TRBV5-6 to TRBJ2-7, with D unresolved. With 1 base removed from V and 1 base from J, the gap between germline ends came to 9 bases. Germline CDR1 SGHDT, CDR2 YYEEEE. The CDR3 extends over 14 amino acids.

The chain is built from TRBV7-3 and TRBJ2-1; 13 nucleotides line up with TRBD2. Germline V lookup: CDR1 SGHTA, CDR2 FQGTGA. The CDR3 consists of 15 residues. V lost 5 bases and J lost 8; bases outside the gene matches: 6. The DNA of the CDR3 is TGTGCCAGCAGCCCACTAGCGGGGGGGCTCTATGAGCAGTTCTTC. Translation: CASSPLAGGLYEQFF.

The CDR3 reads CASSVGIDTQYF. The CDR3 coding sequence is TGTGCCAGCAGCGTAGGTATAGATACGCAGTATTTT. This chain links TRBV9 with TRBJ2-3, with no clear D. This CDR3 region has 12 residues. With 0 bases removed from V and 5 bases from J, the gap between germline ends came to 4 bases. Germline-derived CDR1 and CDR2 are SGDLS and YYNGEE.

This clone was found a few times. The V and J genes are TRBV19 and TRBJ1-3; a weak D match, TRBD1 (6 bases). The CDR3 is 15 amino acids. V lost 8 bases and J lost 3, with 17 bases in between. Germline V gene data show CDR1 as LNHDA and CDR2 as SQIVND (reference sequence). The CDR3 DNA reads as TGTGCCAGTCGCCAACGACAGGACGGTGGAAACACCATATATTTT. The encoded protein is CASRQRQDGGNTIYF.

The CDR3, as DNA: TGTGCTAGTGGCCCGCTTTTAGAAGGGGCCTCCATATATTTT. Amino acids: CASGPLLEGASIYF. The V gene is TRBV12-5, the J gene TRBJ1-3, with TRBD1 as a possible D gene (5 bases). The CDR3 covers 14 residues. Per germline, CDR1 LGHNT and CDR2 FRNRAP. V was shortened by 6 bases and J by 11 bases, with 20 bases between the two germline ends.